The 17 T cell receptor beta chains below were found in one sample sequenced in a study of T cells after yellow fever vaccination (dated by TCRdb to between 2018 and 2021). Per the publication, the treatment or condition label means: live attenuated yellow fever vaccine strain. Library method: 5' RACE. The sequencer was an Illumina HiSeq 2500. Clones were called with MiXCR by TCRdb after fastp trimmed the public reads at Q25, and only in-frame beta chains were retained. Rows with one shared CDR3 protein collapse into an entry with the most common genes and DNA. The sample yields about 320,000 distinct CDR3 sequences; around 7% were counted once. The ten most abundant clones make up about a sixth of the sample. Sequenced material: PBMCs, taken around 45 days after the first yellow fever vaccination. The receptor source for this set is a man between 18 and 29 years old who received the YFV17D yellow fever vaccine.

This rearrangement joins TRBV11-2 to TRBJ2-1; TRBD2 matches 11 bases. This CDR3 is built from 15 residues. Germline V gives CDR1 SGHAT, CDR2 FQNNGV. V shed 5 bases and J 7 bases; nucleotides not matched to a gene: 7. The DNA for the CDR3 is TGTGCCAGCAGCCTTAGCGGGGGGGCCTGGAATGAGCAGTTCTTC. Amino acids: CASSLSGGAWNEQFF. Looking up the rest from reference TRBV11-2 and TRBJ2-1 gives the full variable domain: EAGVAQSPRYKIIEKRQSVAFWCNPISGHATLYWYQQILGQGPKLLIQFQNNGVVDDSQLPKDRFSAERLKGVDSTLKIQPAKLEDSAVYLCASSLSGGAWNEQFFGPGTRLTVL.

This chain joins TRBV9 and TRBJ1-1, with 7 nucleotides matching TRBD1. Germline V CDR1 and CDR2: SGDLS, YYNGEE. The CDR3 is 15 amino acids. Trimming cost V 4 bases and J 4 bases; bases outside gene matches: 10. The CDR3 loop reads CASSIRGGEITEAFF. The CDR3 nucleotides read TGTGCCAGCAGCATCAGGGGGGGGGAGATCACTGAAGCTTTCTTT.

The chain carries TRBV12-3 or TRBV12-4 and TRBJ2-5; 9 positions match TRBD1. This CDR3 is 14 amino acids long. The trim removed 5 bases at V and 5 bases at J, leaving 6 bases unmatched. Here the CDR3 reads CASSTRDRAETQYF. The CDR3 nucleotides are TGTGCCAGCAGTACCCGGGACAGGGCTGAGACCCAGTACTTC.

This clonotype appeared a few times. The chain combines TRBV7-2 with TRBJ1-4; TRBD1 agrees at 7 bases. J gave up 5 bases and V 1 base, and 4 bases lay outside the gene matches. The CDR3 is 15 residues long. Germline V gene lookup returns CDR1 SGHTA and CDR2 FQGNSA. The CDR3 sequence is CASSLVGTENEKLFF. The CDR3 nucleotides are TGTGCCAGCAGCTTAGTGGGGACAGAGAATGAAAAACTGTTTTTT. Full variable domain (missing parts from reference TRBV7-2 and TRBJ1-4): GAGVSQSPSNKVTEKGKDVELRCDPISGHTALYWYRQSLGQGLEFLIYFQGNSAPDKSGLPSDRFSAERTGGSVSTLTIQRTQQEDSAVYLCASSLVGTENEKLFFGSGTQLSVL.

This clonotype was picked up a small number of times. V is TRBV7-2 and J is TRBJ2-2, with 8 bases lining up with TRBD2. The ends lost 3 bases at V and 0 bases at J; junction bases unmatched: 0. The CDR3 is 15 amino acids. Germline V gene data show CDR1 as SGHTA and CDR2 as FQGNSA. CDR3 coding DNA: TGTGCCAGCAGCTTTAGCGGGACGAACACCGGGGAGCTGTTTTTT. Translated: CASSFSGTNTGELFF.

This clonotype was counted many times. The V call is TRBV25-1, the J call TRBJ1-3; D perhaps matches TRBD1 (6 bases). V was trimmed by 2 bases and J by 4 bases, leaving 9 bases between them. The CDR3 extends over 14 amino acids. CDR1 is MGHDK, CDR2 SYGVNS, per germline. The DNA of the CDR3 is TGTGCCAGCAGTGAACAGGGGAGGGGAAACACCATATATTTT. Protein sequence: CASSEQGRGNTIYF.

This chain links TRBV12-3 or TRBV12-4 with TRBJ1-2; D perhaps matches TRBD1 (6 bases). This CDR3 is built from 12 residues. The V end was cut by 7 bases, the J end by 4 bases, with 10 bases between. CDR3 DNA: TGTGCCAGCACTCCGGACAGCTATGGCTACACCTTC. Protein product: CASTPDSYGYTF.

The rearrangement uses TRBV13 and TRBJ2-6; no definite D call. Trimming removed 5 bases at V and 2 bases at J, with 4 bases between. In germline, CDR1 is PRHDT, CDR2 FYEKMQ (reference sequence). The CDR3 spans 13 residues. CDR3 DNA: TGTGCCAGCAGCCAGACTGGGGCCAACGTCCTGACTTTC. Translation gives CASSQTGANVLTF. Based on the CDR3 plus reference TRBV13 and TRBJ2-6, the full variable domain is AAGVIQSPRHLIKEKRETATLKCYPIPRHDTVYWYQQGPGQDPQFLISFYEKMQSDKGSIPDRFSAQQFSDYHSELNMSSLELGDSALYFCASSQTGANVLTFGAGSRLTVL.

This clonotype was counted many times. The CDR3 nucleotides read TGTGCCAGCAGCTTGGGACTAGCGGGGGGGCAAGAGACCCAGTACTTC. Translated, it gives CASSLGLAGGQETQYF. The V and J genes are TRBV7-2 and TRBJ2-5; 16 bases are a match to TRBD2. Germline V CDR1 and CDR2: SGHTA, FQGNSA. The V segment lost 3 bases and the J segment 2 bases; nucleotides outside the gene matches: 0. The CDR3 extends over 16 amino acids. Using reference TRBV7-2 and TRBJ2-5 for the parts outside the CDR3, the full variable domain is GAGVSQSPSNKVTEKGKDVELRCDPISGHTALYWYRQSLGQGLEFLIYFQGNSAPDKSGLPSDRFSAERTGGSVSTLTIQRTQQEDSAVYLCASSLGLAGGQETQYFGPGTRLLVL.

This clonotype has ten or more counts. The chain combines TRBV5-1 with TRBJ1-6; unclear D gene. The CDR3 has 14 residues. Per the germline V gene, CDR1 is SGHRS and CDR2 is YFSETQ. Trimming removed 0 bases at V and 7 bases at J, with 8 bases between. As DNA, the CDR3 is TGCGCCAGCAGCTTGGTCTCCGGCAATTCACCCCTCCACTTT. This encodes CASSLVSGNSPLHF.

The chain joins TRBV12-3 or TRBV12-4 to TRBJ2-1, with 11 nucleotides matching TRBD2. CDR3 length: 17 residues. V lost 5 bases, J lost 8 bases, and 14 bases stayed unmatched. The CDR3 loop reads CASSPGRLAGTFDEQFF. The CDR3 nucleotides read TGTGCCAGCAGTCCCGGCCGACTAGCGGGGACATTCGATGAGCAGTTCTTC.

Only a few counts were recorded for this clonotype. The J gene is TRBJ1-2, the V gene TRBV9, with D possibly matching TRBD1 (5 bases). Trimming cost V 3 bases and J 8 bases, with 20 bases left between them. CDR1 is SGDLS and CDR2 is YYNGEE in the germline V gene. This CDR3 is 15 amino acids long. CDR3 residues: CASSASMIEWGGYTF. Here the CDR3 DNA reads TGTGCCAGCAGCGCCTCGATGATAGAATGGGGGGGCTACACCTTC.

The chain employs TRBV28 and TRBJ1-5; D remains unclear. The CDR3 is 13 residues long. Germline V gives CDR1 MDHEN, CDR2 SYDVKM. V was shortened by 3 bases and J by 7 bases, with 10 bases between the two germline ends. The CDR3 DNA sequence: TGTGCCAGCAGTTTCCCCGGGATCCAGCCCCAGCATTTT. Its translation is CASSFPGIQPQHF.

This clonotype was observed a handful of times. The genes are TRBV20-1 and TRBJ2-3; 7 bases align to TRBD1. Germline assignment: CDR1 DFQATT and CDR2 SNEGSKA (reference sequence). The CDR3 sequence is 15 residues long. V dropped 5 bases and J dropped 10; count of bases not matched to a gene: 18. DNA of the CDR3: TGCAGTGCTCTAAGCCCTTTCCCGGGACAGCCGTCGCAGTATTTT. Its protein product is CSALSPFPGQPSQYF.

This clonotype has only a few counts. This CDR3 reads CASSQGNSMNTEAFF. The CDR3 region has the DNA TGCGCCAGCAGCCAAGGGAATTCCATGAACACTGAAGCTTTCTTT. V gene TRBV5-1 combines with J gene TRBJ1-1; D call uncertain. This CDR3 is 15 amino acids long. Germline CDR1 reads SGHRS; CDR2 reads YFSETQ. The V gene lost 4 bases and the J gene lost 0 bases, with 13 bases spanning the gap.

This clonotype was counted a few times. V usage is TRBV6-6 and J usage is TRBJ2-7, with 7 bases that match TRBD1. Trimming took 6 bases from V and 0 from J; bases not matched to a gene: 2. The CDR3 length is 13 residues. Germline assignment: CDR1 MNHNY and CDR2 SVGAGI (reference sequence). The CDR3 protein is CASSHRGSYEQYV. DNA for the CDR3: TGTGCCAGCAGCCACAGGGGCTCCTACGAGCAGTACGTC.

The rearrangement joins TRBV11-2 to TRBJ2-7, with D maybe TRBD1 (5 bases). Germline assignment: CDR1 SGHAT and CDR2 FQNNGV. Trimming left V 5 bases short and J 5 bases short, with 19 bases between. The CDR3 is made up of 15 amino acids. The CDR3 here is CASSPLRQGIDEQYF. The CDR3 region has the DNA TGTGCCAGCAGCCCCCTTCGTCAGGGAATCGACGAGCAGTACTTC.